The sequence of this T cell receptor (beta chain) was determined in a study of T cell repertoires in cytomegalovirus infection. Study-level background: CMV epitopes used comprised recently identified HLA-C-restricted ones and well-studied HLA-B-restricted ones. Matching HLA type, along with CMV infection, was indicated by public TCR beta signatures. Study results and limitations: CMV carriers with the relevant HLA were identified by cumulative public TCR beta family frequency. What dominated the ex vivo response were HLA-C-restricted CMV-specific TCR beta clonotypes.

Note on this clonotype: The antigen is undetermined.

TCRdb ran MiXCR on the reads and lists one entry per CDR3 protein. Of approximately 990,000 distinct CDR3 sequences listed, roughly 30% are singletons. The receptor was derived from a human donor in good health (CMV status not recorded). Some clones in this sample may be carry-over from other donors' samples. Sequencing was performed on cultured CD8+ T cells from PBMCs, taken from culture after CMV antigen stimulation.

The CDR3, as DNA: TGTGCCAGTAGTAATTTACCGGGACAGGGGGTAAACGCGAACACTGAAGCTTTCTTT. Amino acid sequence: CASSNLPGQGVNANTEAFF. The rearrangement uses TRBV19 and TRBJ1-1; 11 bases align to TRBD1. The CDR3 consists of 19 residues. In germline, CDR1 is LNHDA, CDR2 SQIVND (reference sequence). Germline trimming cut 4 bases from V and 1 base from J; bases unmatched to any gene: 14.